This TCR beta chain was sequenced during a study of blood T cell repertoires in COVID-19. Overall study context: COVID-19 samples, acute and convalescent, were from the United States, Italy and Spain. The analysed material was cDNA or gDNA that came from T cells, B-cell-depleted T cells, or PBMCs.

This clone was detected only a few times. Per the study methods: By means of reference gene primer amplification, nucleated cell counts were estimated. Assay: immunoSEQ multiplex PCR; the TCRdb copy retains only in-frame clones and omits some. The V and J calls and the clone size are those of that table, but D and trimming were determined from the DNA. Seen here are 60,000 to 75,000 clones, 87% observed once, and the top ten hold around 20%. Source material: peripheral blood. The sequence was collected from a woman aged 80 or over with acute or convalescent COVID-19.

The CDR3 bases are TGCGCCAGCAGGGCTAGCGGGAGAATCAATGAGCAGTTCTTC. The encoded protein is CASRASGRINEQFF. The chain combines TRBV4-1 with TRBJ2-1, with 10 bases lining up with TRBD2. CDR1 and CDR2 (germline): MGHRA, YSYEKL. V lost 6 bases to trimming and J lost 6 bases; unmatched junction nucleotides: 5. The CDR3 length is 14 residues.